This T cell receptor (beta chain) came from a study of shared clonotypes between healthy human individuals. As for the study in general: Three plates each covered CD4 naive and memory; CD8 naive two, CD8 memory one. The study, taken as a whole, reports: Researchers sampled only blood; tissue repertoires likely differ. Non-shared clonotypes showed lower generation probabilities than clonotypes common to all four donors.

The germline gives CDR1 SNHLY, CDR2 FYNNEI. The CDR3 is 14 residues long. Trimming took 4 bases from V and 3 from J, leaving 12 bases between them. This clone was seen more than once but under ten times. Its antigen is not known. TCRdb's copy holds only in-frame clones and misses some; the assay was immunoSEQ multiplex PCR. The sample lists 2 million to 2.5 million clones, 80% to 95% occurring once. This TCR was recovered from a man aged 18 to 30 in good health. Some clones in this sample may be carry-over from other donors' samples. The V gene is TRBV2, the J gene TRBJ1-1, with D uncertain. Sequenced material: naive CD4+ T cells from PBMCs. Specified subset: CD45RA+ positively selected. The CDR3 reads CASSGEGRYTEAFF. The CDR3 nucleotides are TGTGCCAGCAGTGGGGAGGGTAGGTACACTGAAGCTTTCTTT.